This T cell receptor beta chain comes out of a study of cytomegalovirus exposure and HLA in healthy donors. The trim removed 7 bases at V and 9 bases at J, leaving 11 bases unmatched. The germline V gene encodes CDR1 MDHEN and CDR2 SYDVKM. The CDR3 is 13 amino acids. Clones were read by immunoSEQ multiplex PCR, and TCRdb kept only the in-frame ones, dropping some. Found here are around 66,000 clones, approximately 96% of them singletons; the top ten hold about 1.6%. Donors came from a validation cohort of about 110 subjects, distinct from the first 666-subject cohort. The rearrangement links TRBV28 to TRBJ2-7; 8 positions agree with TRBD2. The source is a woman between 18 and 29 years old in good health and CMV-seropositive. The sample taken for sequencing was PBMCs. CDR3 amino acids: CASIPYLAGPQYF. DNA of the CDR3: TGTGCCAGCATCCCCTACCTAGCGGGTCCGCAGTACTTC.